A single sample is the source of the 13 T cell receptor beta chains below, sequenced in a study of blood T cell repertoires in COVID-19. The method was immunoSEQ multiplex PCR; TCRdb's version includes in-frame clones alone and lacks a portion of them. Of roughly 250,000 clones listed, around nine tenths were seen once; the top ten hold 2% to 2.5%. The sample comprised peripheral blood. The receptor source for this set is a woman in her thirties or forties who had recovered from COVID-19.

This clone was counted between two and nine times. This specimen includes other DNA sequences encoding the same CDR3. This chain connects TRBV3-1 (or the pseudogene TRBV3-2) to TRBJ2-7, with 7 bases that match TRBD2. Looked up from germline, CDR1 is LGHDT and CDR2 is YNNKEL (reference sequence). J was trimmed by 4 bases and V by 4 bases; bases with no gene match: 4. The CDR3 contains 13 residues. CDR3 sequence reads: CASSRTSGYEQYF. In nucleotides, the CDR3 is TGTGCCAGCAGCCGGACTAGTGGTTACGAGCAGTACTTC.

This clone was counted once. The CDR3: CASSVLAGLTDTQYF. In DNA form, the CDR3 reads TGTGCCAGCAGCGTCCTAGCGGGGCTCACAGATACGCAGTATTTT. This chain joins TRBV9 and TRBJ2-3; TRBD2 agrees at 9 bases. The CDR3 has 15 residues. Germline-derived CDR1 and CDR2 are SGDLS and YYNGEE. V shed 2 bases, J shed 2 bases, and the junction held 3 bases outside the gene matches.

This chain uses TRBV14 with TRBJ2-5; 10 bases fit TRBD2. The length of the CDR3 is 18 residues. Germline V gene sequence: CDR1 SGHDN, CDR2 FVKESK. V lost 4 bases to trimming and J lost 2 bases; unmatched junction nucleotides: 13. The CDR3 sequence: CASSPGTSVLRGQETQYF. CDR3 bases: TGTGCCAGCAGCCCTGGGACTAGCGTACTGCGGGGGCAAGAGACCCAGTACTTC.

The rearrangement links TRBV4-1 to TRBJ1-4; D is possibly TRBD1 (5 bases). V was trimmed by 4 bases and J by 7 bases, leaving 16 bases between them. Germline values: CDR1 MGHRA, CDR2 YSYEKL. This CDR3 region has 15 residues. In DNA, the CDR3 is TGCGCCAGCAGCCCAACCCGGCAGGGAGGTGAAAAACTGTTTTTT. Protein sequence: CASSPTRQGGEKLFF.

This chain connects TRBV9 to TRBJ2-7; 7 nucleotides align to TRBD1. The CDR3 runs to 16 residues. Germline V gene data show CDR1 as SGDLS and CDR2 as YYNGEE. Trimming cost V 4 bases and J 4 bases; bases outside gene matches: 14. The DNA for the CDR3 is TGTGCCAGCAGCCCTCGACAGGGTTTAAGTGTTTACGAGCAGTACTTC. Amino acids: CASSPRQGLSVYEQYF.

V is TRBV29-1 and J is TRBJ2-3; D unclear. The CDR3 is made up of 13 amino acids. The germline V gene encodes CDR1 SQVTM and CDR2 ANQGSEA. V was shortened by 1 base and J by 1 base, with 6 bases between the two germline ends. CDR3 DNA: TGCAGCGTTGAAGTACGAGGCACAGATACGCAGTATTTT. Protein product: CSVEVRGTDTQYF.

This chain links TRBV7-3 with TRBJ2-5; 11 bases fit TRBD2. V shed 5 bases, J shed 4 bases, and the junction held 9 bases outside the gene matches. This CDR3 has 16 residues. Germline V gene sequence: CDR1 SGHTA, CDR2 FQGTGA. DNA of the CDR3: TGTGCCAGCAGCACTAACTTAGCGGGGGGGCGAGAGACCCAGTACTTC. This sequence encodes CASSTNLAGGRETQYF.

V usage is TRBV9 and J usage is TRBJ2-1; 7 nucleotides agree with TRBD1. Germline V gene data show CDR1 as SGDLS and CDR2 as YYNGEE. This CDR3 spans 15 amino acids. V shed 2 bases and J 5 bases; nucleotides not matched to a gene: 7. CDR3 loop: CASSVQGVKNNEQFF. DNA for the CDR3: TGTGCCAGCAGCGTGCAGGGGGTAAAGAACAATGAGCAGTTCTTC.

The sample holds a few counts of this clone. The J gene is TRBJ1-2, the V gene TRBV19, with D unclear. V was shortened by 3 bases and J by 7 bases, with 6 bases between the two germline ends. This CDR3 contains 11 residues. Looked up from germline, CDR1 is LNHDA and CDR2 is SQIVND (reference sequence). The CDR3 DNA reads as TGTGCCAGTAGTATGTCGTCTGGCTACACCTTC. It is translated as CASSMSSGYTF.

This clone was observed a few times. J is TRBJ2-7 and V is TRBV10-3; D unclear. The CDR3 covers 14 residues. Germline V lookup: CDR1 ENHRY, CDR2 SYGVKD. Trimming pared 4 bases from V and 0 bases from J, leaving 10 bases between. CDR3 loop: CAISVGQRSYEQYF. In DNA form, the CDR3 reads TGTGCCATCAGTGTAGGTCAGCGCTCCTACGAGCAGTACTTC.

This rearrangement joins TRBV2 to TRBJ1-5, with 12 bases lining up with TRBD1. This CDR3 spans 18 amino acids. The V gene end was trimmed by 10 bases and the J gene end by 1 base; junction bases not matched to a gene: 14. Germline V gene lookup returns CDR1 SNHLY and CDR2 FYNNEI. CDR3 sequence: CATAVSGQGARSNQPQHF. The CDR3 coding sequence is TGTGCCACCGCGGTCTCGGGACAGGGGGCGCGGAGCAATCAGCCCCAGCATTTT.

V is TRBV20-1 and J is TRBJ2-1, with 10 bases matching TRBD2. CDR3 length: 14 amino acids. Germline V gives CDR1 DFQATT, CDR2 SNEGSKA (reference sequence). After removal of 3 bases from V and 7 bases from J, the junction contained 6 bases not matched to a gene. CDR3 protein: CSASILAGENEQFF. For the CDR3, the DNA is TGCAGTGCTAGTATCCTAGCGGGAGAGAATGAGCAGTTCTTC.

This clone was counted once. This chain joins TRBV5-5 and TRBJ2-7; 8 bases are shared with TRBD1. This CDR3 region has 15 residues. Germline V gives CDR1 SGHKS, CDR2 YYEKEE (reference sequence). V shed 0 bases, J shed 5 bases, and the junction held 7 bases outside the gene matches. Written as DNA, the CDR3 is TGTGCCAGCAGCTTGGGGAGGACAGGGCTAGACGAGCAGTACTTC. Translation: CASSLGRTGLDEQYF. The full variable domain, completed using reference TRBV5-5 and TRBJ2-7, is DAGVTQSPTHLIKTRGQQVTLRCSPISGHKSVSWYQQVLGQGPQFIFQYYEKEERGRGNFPDRFSARQFPNYSSELNVNALLLGDSALYLCASSLGRTGLDEQYFGPGTRLTVT.